This T cell receptor (beta chain) was profiled in a study of CD8+ T cells in alopecia areata. Per the germline V gene, CDR1 is MGHDK and CDR2 is SYGVNS. The CDR3 is 13 amino acids. The V and J ends lost 5 bases and 2 bases respectively, with 9 bases between them. RNA was isolated and reverse transcribed to cDNA, the sequencing template. TCRdb's table, derived via immunoSEQ multiplex PCR, lists solely in-frame clones and lacks some. This table has around 140,000 clones, approximately 50% appearing once. The source was CD4+ T cells sorted from blood, collected at week 0. This clonotype originated in a human donor with alopecia areata. The chain recombines TRBV25-1 with TRBJ2-5; possibly TRBD2 for D (5 bases). CDR3 sequence reads: CASSPWEQETQYF. CDR3 coding DNA: TGTGCCAGCAGTCCTTGGGAGCAAGAGACCCAGTACTTC.